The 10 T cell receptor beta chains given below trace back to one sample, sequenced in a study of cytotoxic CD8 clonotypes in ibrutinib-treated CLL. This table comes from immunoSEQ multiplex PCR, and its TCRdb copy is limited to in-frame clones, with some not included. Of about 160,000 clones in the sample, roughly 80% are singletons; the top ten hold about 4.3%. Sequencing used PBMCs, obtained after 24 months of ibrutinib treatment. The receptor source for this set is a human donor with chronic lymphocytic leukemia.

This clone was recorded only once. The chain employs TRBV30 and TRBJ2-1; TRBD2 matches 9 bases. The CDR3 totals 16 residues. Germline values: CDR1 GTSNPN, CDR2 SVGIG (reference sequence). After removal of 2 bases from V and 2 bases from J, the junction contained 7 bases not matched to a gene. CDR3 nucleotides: TGTGCCTGGAGTCCCCGGCGGGGGGGGCCCTACAATGAGCAGTTCTTC. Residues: CAWSPRRGGPYNEQFF.

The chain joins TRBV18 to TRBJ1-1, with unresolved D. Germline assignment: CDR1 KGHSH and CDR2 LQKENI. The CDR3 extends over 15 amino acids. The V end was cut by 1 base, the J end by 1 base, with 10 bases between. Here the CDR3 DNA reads TGTGCCAGCTCACCACGCGAGGCGCGGAACACTGAAGCTTTCTTT. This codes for CASSPREARNTEAFF.

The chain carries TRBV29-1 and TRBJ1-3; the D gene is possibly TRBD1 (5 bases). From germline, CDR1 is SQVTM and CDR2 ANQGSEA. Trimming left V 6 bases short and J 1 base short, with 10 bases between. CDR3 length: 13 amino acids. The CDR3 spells CSVQRGSGNTIYF. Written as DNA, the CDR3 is TGCAGCGTCCAAAGGGGTTCTGGAAACACCATATATTTT.

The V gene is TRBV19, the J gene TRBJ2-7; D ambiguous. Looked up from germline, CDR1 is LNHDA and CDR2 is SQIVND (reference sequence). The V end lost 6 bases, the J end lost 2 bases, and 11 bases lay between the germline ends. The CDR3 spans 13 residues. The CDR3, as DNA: TGTGCCAGTAGCGTAACAGTAACCTACGAGCAGTACTTC. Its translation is CASSVTVTYEQYF.

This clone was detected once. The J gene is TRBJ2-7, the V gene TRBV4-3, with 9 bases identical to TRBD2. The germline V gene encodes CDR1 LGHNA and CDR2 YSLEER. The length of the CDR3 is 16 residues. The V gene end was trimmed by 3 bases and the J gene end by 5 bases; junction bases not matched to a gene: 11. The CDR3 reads CASSHRQAGGNHEQYF. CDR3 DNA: TGCGCCAGCAGCCACCGCCAGGCGGGAGGGAATCACGAGCAGTACTTC.

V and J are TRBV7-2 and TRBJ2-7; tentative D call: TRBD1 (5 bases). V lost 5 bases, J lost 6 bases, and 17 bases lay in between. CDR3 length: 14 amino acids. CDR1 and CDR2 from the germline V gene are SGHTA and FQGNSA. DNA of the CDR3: TGTGCCAGCAGCCGAGGTCAGGGAACCGTCGAGCAGTACTTC. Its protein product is CASSRGQGTVEQYF.

CDR3 coding DNA: TGTGCCAGCAGCGCCGGCCAACGGACAGGGGTACAAGAGACCCAGTACTTC. It codes for CASSAGQRTGVQETQYF. The chain combines TRBV9 with TRBJ2-5, with 9 bases aligning to TRBD1. Germline V lookup: CDR1 SGDLS, CDR2 YYNGEE. The CDR3 has 17 residues. The V segment lost 3 bases and the J segment 2 bases; nucleotides outside the gene matches: 11. The variable domain in full, with the rest retrieved from reference TRBV9 and TRBJ2-5, is DSGVTQTPKHLITATGQRVTLRCSPRSGDLSVYWYQQSLDQGLQFLIQYYNGEERAKGNILERFSAQQFPDLHSELNLSSLELGDSALYFCASSAGQRTGVQETQYFGPGTRLLVL.

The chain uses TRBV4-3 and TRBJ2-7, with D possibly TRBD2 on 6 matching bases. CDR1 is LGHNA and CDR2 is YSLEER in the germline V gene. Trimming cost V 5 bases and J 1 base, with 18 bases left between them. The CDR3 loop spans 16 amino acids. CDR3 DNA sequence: TGCGCCAGCAGCTTGGCGATCGGGGGAGGATCCTACGAGCAGTACTTC. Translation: CASSLAIGGGSYEQYF.

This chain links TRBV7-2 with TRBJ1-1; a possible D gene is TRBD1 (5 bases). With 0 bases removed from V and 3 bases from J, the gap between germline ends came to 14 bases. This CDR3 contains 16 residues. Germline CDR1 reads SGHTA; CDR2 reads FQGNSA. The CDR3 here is CASSLARIGVDTEAFF. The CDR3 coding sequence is TGTGCCAGCAGCTTAGCGCGGATAGGGGTAGACACTGAAGCTTTCTTT.

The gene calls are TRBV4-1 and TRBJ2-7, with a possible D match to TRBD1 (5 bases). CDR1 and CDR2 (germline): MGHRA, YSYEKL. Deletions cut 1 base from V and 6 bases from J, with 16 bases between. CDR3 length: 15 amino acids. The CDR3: CASSQVGTGQGEQYF. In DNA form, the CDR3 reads TGCGCCAGCAGCCAAGTTGGTACAGGCCAAGGCGAGCAGTACTTC.